This T cell receptor (beta chain) was sequenced for a study of CXCR3-negative and CXCR3-positive naive CD8 T cells. Study results and limitations: Across naive subsets, surface CD5 expression was comparable, and TCR strength was inferred from properties of the TRB CDR3. Naive subsets were similarly diverse, while memory CD8+ repertoires were much less diverse.

Turning to this clonotype: Its antigen is undetermined.

In preparing the TRB cDNA libraries, 5' RACE with UMI labels was used. TCRdb reprocessed the 5' RACE reads and keeps a single row for each CDR3 protein, giving no DNA. The sample spans around 60,000 distinct CDR3 sequences; the ten largest clones claim about 0.4%. Per the germline V gene, CDR1 is SGHVS and CDR2 is FNYEAQ. The CDR3 sequence is 18 residues long. Using triplicate sorts, 250,000 to 350,000 cells were collected each time from every CD8+ T cell subset. The origin of this receptor is a human donor in good health. Some clones in this sample may be carry-over from other donors' samples. Sequencing was carried out using naive CXCR3- CD8+ T cells from blood. Subset: CD45RO-CCR7+CD27+CD95- naive CD8+ T cells lacking CXCR3 (TNR3-). The chain joins TRBV7-6 to TRBJ2-3; TCRdb outputs TRBD1, but without DNA this stays unchecked. CDR3: CASSLGGVRLISTDTQYF.